The clone carrying this T cell receptor beta chain was observed at least ten times. These data belong to a study of T cells in Graves' hyperthyroidism and ophthalmopathy. TCR beta CDR3 sequences were amplified from RNA transcripts. The primer set for the first-round RT-PCR of the TCR CDR3 was HTBI. TCRdb re-derived calls from the multiplex PCR reads in MiXCR, one entry per CDR3 protein. The sample lists around 380,000 distinct CDR3 sequences; 13% were seen once. The CDR3 contains 15 residues. The germline CDR1 and CDR2 sequences are DFQATT and SNEGSKA (reference sequence). V gave up 1 base and J gave up 5 bases; unmatched junction bases: 5.

This rearrangement joins TRBV20-1 to TRBJ1-4; 9 nucleotides line up with TRBD1. The receptor comes from a man aged 25-45 years with Graves' hyperthyroidism that later progressed to Graves' ophthalmopathy. What was sequenced was blood. The CDR3 DNA sequence: TGCAGTGCTAGAGCACCGGGACAGGGAAATGAAAAACTGTTTTTT. Protein: CSARAPGQGNEKLFF.